This T cell receptor beta chain comes out of a study of regulatory T cells in long-lasting Graves disease. V lost 3 bases and J lost 8, with 13 bases in between. Germline V gives CDR1 MDHEN, CDR2 SYDVKM. This CDR3 region has 13 residues. Regarding time point: newly diagnosed GD, antithyroid drugs for less than 3 months. The authors made the TCR library using RNA they extracted from PBMCs. Study-level points and caveats: Accuracy might have suffered from few samples.

This clonotype appeared many times. Antigen: not known. In building TCR beta libraries, iRepertoire HTBI primers were used together with Arm-PCR of CDR3 regions. MiXCR, run by TCRdb on the multiplex PCR reads, gives a single entry per CDR3 protein. The table has about 220,000 distinct CDR3 sequences, less than 20% seen once. A further study also used this sample, focusing on T cells in Graves' hyperthyroidism and ophthalmopathy.

This material consisted of peripheral blood mononuclear cells (PBMCs), taken at new diagnosis, from a patient treated with antithyroid drugs. The chain combines TRBV28 with TRBJ1-2; D gene uncertain. This receptor was taken from a woman aged 25 to 39 with Graves disease. The CDR3 spells CASSFGGYGGYTF. The CDR3 DNA follows: TGTGCCAGCAGTTTTGGAGGGTACGGCGGCTACACCTTC.